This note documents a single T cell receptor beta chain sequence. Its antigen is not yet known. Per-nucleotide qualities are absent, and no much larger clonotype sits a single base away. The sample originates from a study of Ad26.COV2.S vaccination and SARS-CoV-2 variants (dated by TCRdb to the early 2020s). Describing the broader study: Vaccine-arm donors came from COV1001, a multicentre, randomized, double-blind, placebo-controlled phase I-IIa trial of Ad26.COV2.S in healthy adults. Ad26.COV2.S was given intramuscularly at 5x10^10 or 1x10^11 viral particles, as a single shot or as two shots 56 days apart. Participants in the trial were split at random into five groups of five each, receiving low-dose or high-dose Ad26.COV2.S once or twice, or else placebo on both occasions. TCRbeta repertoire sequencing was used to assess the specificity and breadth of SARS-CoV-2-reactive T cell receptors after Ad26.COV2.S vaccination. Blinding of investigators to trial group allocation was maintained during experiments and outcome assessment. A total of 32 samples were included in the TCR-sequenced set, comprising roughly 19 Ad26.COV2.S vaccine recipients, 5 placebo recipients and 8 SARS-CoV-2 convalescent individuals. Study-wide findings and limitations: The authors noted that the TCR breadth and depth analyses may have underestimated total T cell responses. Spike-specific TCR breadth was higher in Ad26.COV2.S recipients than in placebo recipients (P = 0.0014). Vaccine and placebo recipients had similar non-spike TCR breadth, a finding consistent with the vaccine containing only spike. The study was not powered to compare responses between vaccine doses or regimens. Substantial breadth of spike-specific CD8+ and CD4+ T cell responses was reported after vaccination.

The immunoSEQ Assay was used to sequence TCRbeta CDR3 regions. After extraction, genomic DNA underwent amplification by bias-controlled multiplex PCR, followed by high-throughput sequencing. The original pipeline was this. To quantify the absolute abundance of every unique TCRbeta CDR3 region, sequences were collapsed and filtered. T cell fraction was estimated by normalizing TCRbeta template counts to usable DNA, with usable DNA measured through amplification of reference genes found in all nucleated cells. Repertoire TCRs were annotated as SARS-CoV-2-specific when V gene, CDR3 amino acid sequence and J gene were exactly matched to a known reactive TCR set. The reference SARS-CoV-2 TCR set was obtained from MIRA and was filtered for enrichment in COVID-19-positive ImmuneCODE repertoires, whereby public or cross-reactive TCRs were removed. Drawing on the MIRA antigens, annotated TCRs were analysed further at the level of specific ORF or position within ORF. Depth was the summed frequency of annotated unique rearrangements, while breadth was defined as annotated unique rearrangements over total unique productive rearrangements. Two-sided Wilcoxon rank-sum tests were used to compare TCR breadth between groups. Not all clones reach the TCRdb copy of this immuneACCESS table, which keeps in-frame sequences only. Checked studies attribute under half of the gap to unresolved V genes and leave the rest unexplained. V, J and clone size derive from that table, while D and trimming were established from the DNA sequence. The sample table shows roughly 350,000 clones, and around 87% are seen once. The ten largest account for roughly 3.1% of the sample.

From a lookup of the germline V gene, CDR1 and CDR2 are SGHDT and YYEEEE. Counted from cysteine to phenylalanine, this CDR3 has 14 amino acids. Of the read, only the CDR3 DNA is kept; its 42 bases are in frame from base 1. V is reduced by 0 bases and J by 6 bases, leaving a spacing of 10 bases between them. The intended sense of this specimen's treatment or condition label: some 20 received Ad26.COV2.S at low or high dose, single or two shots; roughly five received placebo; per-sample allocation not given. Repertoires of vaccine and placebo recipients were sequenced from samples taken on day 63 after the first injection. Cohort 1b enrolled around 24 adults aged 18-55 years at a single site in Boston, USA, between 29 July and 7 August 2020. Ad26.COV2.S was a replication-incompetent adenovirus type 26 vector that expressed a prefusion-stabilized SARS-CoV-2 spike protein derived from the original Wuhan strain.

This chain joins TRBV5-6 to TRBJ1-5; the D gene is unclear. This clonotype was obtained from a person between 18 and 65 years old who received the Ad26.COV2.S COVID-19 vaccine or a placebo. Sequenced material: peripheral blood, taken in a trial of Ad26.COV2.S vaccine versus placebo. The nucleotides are TGTGCCAGCAGCTTGGTCGAAGAGGGTCAGCCCCAGCATTTT. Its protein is CASSLVEEGQPQHF.